These 32 T cell receptor beta chains were all obtained from the same sample, sequenced in a study of T-cell reconstitution after alpha-beta-depleted transplantation in children. A library of TCRbeta sequences, prepared with unique molecular identifiers, was generated. MiXCR, run by TCRdb on the PCR reads, gives a single entry per CDR3 protein. This table holds some 100,000 distinct CDR3 sequences, about 25% found once. The specimen comprised PBMCs, sampled before TCRalphabeta/CD19-depleted stem cell transplant. Receptors were obtained from a boy under 10 years old with acute lymphoblastic leukemia, due to receive a stem cell transplant.

This clonotype has more than one count but fewer than ten. This chain uses TRBV11-3 with TRBJ2-1, with D uncertain. Germline values: CDR1 SGHNT, CDR2 YENEEA. V lost 1 base to trimming and J lost 6 bases, with 16 bases between them. The CDR3 loop spans 16 amino acids. Here the CDR3 DNA reads TGTGCCAGCAGCTTAGCTAGTAGCCTCGAACGCAATGAGCAGTTCTTC. Encoded protein: CASSLASSLERNEQFF.

The sample holds a few counts of this clonotype. The chain uses TRBV12-3 or TRBV12-4 and TRBJ2-1; TRBD2 matches 11 bases. This CDR3 is 15 amino acids long. The J segment lost 6 bases and the V segment lost 7 bases, leaving 8 bases of the junction unmatched. DNA of the CDR3: TGTGCCAGCACTAGGACCGGGACTAGCGGCAATGAGCAGTTCTTC. This codes for CASTRTGTSGNEQFF.

The V and J genes are TRBV10-3 and TRBJ2-3; tentatively, D is TRBD2 (6 bases). The ends were cut back, 4 bases at V and 2 bases at J, with 10 bases in the middle. Germline CDR1 and CDR2: ENHRY and SYGVKD. The CDR3 consists of 14 residues. DNA for the CDR3: TGTGCCATCAGTGGTAGCGGAGTCACAGATACGCAGTATTTT. Translated: CAISGSGVTDTQYF.

This clonotype was observed at least ten times. The V and J genes are TRBV2 and TRBJ2-2; 8 bases map to TRBD2. The junction had 8 bases not matched to a gene; V was cut back by 9 bases and J by 5 bases. Germline CDR1 and CDR2: SNHLY and FYNNEI. The CDR3 totals 14 residues. This CDR3 reads CASTARLATGELFF. In nucleotides, the CDR3 is TGTGCCAGTACAGCTCGACTAGCGACCGGGGAGCTGTTTTTT.

The chain employs TRBV28 and TRBJ1-1; 9 nucleotides line up with TRBD1. Germline-derived CDR1 and CDR2 are MDHEN and SYDVKM. The CDR3 has 12 amino acids. The J segment lost 6 bases and the V segment lost 6 bases, leaving 2 bases of the junction unmatched. The CDR3 DNA sequence: TGTGCCAGCAGGGGACAGGGCGCTGAAGCTTTCTTT. Its protein is CASRGQGAEAFF.

This rearrangement joins TRBV7-2 to TRBJ2-7; D may correspond to TRBD1 or TRBD2 (5 bases each). V shed 0 bases and J shed 5 bases, with 8 bases lying between them. CDR3 length: 13 residues. Germline V lookup: CDR1 SGHTA, CDR2 FQGNSA. The CDR3 region is CASSLARDHEQYF. DNA of the CDR3: TGTGCCAGCAGCTTAGCGAGGGACCACGAGCAGTACTTC. Variable domain in full (rest from reference TRBV7-2 and TRBJ2-7): GAGVSQSPSNKVTEKGKDVELRCDPISGHTALYWYRQSLGQGLEFLIYFQGNSAPDKSGLPSDRFSAERTGGSVSTLTIQRTQQEDSAVYLCASSLARDHEQYFGPGTRLTVT.

This clonotype was seen only a few times. J is TRBJ1-2 and V is TRBV14; no definite D call. CDR1 SGHDN and CDR2 FVKESK come from the germline V gene. The CDR3 totals 15 residues. V lost 5 bases to trimming and J lost 0 bases, with 13 bases between them. The CDR3 here is CASSALTEANYGYTF. The DNA of the CDR3 is TGTGCCAGCAGCGCCCTTACTGAAGCTAACTATGGCTACACCTTC. The full variable domain, completed using reference TRBV14 and TRBJ1-2, is EAGVTQFPSHSVIEKGQTVTLRCDPISGHDNLYWYRRVMGKEIKFLLHFVKESKQDESGMPNNRFLAERTGGTYSTLKVQPAELEDSGVYFCASSALTEANYGYTFGSGTRLTVV.

The rearrangement uses TRBV29-1 and TRBJ1-1; TRBD1 matches at 8 bases. V gave up 4 bases and J gave up 11 bases; unmatched junction bases: 3. CDR3 length: 10 residues. Looked up from germline, CDR1 is SQVTM and CDR2 is ANQGSEA. CDR3 DNA: TGCAGCGTTGGGGGACAGGAGGCTTTCTTT. Protein sequence: CSVGGQEAFF.

The chain links TRBV12-3 or TRBV12-4 to TRBJ1-5; tentative D call: TRBD1 (5 bases). The V end was cut by 4 bases, the J end by 3 bases, with 10 bases between. This CDR3 region has 14 residues. CDR3 sequence reads: CASSSQGTNQPQHF. CDR3 DNA sequence: TGTGCCAGCAGTTCTCAGGGAACCAATCAGCCCCAGCATTTT.

The sample holds a few counts of this clonotype. This chain joins TRBV6-1 and TRBJ2-3, with D perhaps matching TRBD2 (6 bases). The V gene lost 1 base and the J gene lost 2 bases, with 13 bases spanning the gap. This CDR3 is built from 16 residues. Germline V gives CDR1 MNHNS, CDR2 SASEGT. The CDR3 region is CASSEVSGGATDTQYF. In DNA, the CDR3 is TGTGCCAGCAGTGAAGTAAGCGGAGGGGCCACAGATACGCAGTATTTT.

This clonotype was recorded many times. The chain uses TRBV7-9 and TRBJ2-7; TRBD1 matches at 8 bases. Per germline, CDR1 SEHNR and CDR2 FQNEAQ (reference sequence). V dropped 1 base and J dropped 3; count of bases not matched to a gene: 8. The CDR3 spans 16 residues. This CDR3 is CASSLERDRHFYEQYF. The CDR3 DNA is TGTGCCAGCAGCTTAGAGAGGGACAGGCACTTCTACGAGCAGTACTTC.

The V gene is TRBV7-2, the J gene TRBJ2-1, with 11 nucleotides matching TRBD2. Per the germline V gene, CDR1 is SGHTA and CDR2 is FQGNSA. This CDR3 contains 16 residues. Trimming removed 5 bases from V and 4 bases from J; junction bases left unmatched: 7. The CDR3 spells CASSPRGLAEYNEQFF. CDR3 sequence (DNA): TGTGCCAGCAGCCCGAGGGGACTAGCGGAGTACAATGAGCAGTTCTTC.

The chain has TRBV5-4 and TRBJ2-1; D possibly corresponds to TRBD2 (5 bases). CDR1 and CDR2 (germline): SGHNT, YYREEE (reference sequence). The CDR3 extends over 19 amino acids. Trimming left V 0 bases short and J 0 bases short, with 19 bases between. The CDR3 DNA reads as TGTGCCAGCAGCTTGGGGTACGGAGTGCGAAGCGGCTCCTACAATGAGCAGTTCTTC. This encodes CASSLGYGVRSGSYNEQFF.

The chain joins TRBV9 to TRBJ2-1; 9 nucleotides match TRBD2. This CDR3 has 15 residues. Trimming took 0 bases from V and 6 from J; bases not matched to a gene: 4. CDR1 is SGDLS and CDR2 is YYNGEE in the germline V gene. The DNA of the CDR3 is TGTGCCAGCAGCGTAGGGGCGGGAGGGGCCAATGAGCAGTTCTTC. Amino acid sequence: CASSVGAGGANEQFF.

The rearrangement joins TRBV28 to TRBJ2-5, with D possibly matching TRBD2 (6 bases). The CDR3 consists of 15 residues. Trimming took off 5 bases at V and 1 base at J, with 14 bases between the two ends. Germline loops: CDR1 MDHEN, CDR2 SYDVKM. Here the CDR3 DNA reads TGTGCCAGCAGTATATACGGGACTTCCCAAGAGACCCAGTACTTC. This sequence encodes CASSIYGTSQETQYF.

The chain combines TRBV28 with TRBJ1-3; D is possibly TRBD1 (5 bases). The CDR3 consists of 16 residues. Germline V gene data show CDR1 as MDHEN and CDR2 as SYDVKM. V was pared by 4 bases and J by 0 bases, with 13 bases between. CDR3 sequence reads: CASSSTPDSSGNTIYF. CDR3 bases: TGTGCCAGCAGTTCTACCCCCGACAGCTCTGGAAACACCATATATTTT. Full variable domain (outside the CDR3, taken from reference TRBV28 and TRBJ1-3): DVKVTQSSRYLVKRTGEKVFLECVQDMDHENMFWYRQDPGLGLRLIYFSYDVKMKEKGDIPEGYSVSREKKERFSLILESASTNQTSMYLCASSSTPDSSGNTIYFGEGSWLTVV.

This clonotype was picked up a small number of times. V gene TRBV25-1 combines with J gene TRBJ2-7; the D gene could be TRBD1 or TRBD2 (5 bases each). The CDR3 covers 14 residues. The ends were cut back, 4 bases at V and 2 bases at J, with 12 bases in the middle. Germline CDR1 reads MGHDK; CDR2 reads SYGVNS. The CDR3 spells CASSGGGGAYEQYF. The DNA of the CDR3 is TGTGCCAGCAGTGGAGGTGGGGGAGCCTACGAGCAGTACTTC.

J is TRBJ2-6 and V is TRBV4-3; TRBD1 agrees at 9 bases. This CDR3 spans 20 amino acids. The V and J ends lost 0 bases and 0 bases, in that order; junction bases with no gene match: 9. Germline values: CDR1 LGHNA, CDR2 YSLEER. CDR3 bases: TGCGCCAGCAGCCAAGAGTCCCCGACAGGGGGTAGCTCTGGGGCCAACGTCCTGACTTTC. It specifies CASSQESPTGGSSGANVLTF.

The rearrangement uses TRBV19 and TRBJ2-7; 11 bases are a match to TRBD2. Trimming took 5 bases from V and 0 from J; bases not matched to a gene: 6. The CDR3 consists of 16 residues. Germline loops: CDR1 LNHDA, CDR2 SQIVND (reference sequence). The CDR3 here is CASSVQTSGASYEQYF. CDR3 DNA: TGTGCCAGTAGTGTTCAGACTAGCGGGGCCTCCTACGAGCAGTACTTC.

This clonotype has a handful of counts. V is TRBV27 and J is TRBJ1-6, with 10 bases fitting TRBD1. V dropped 5 bases and J dropped 6; count of bases not matched to a gene: 4. The germline V gene has CDR1 MNHEY and CDR2 SMNVEV (reference sequence). This CDR3 has 15 residues. CDR3 in amino acids: CASSAGDRGNSPLHF. The DNA of the CDR3 is TGTGCCAGCAGTGCGGGGGACAGGGGTAATTCACCCCTCCACTTT.

The V and J genes are TRBV20-1 and TRBJ1-2; D not certain. Trimming took 5 bases from V and 5 from J, leaving 6 bases between them. CDR1 is DFQATT and CDR2 is SNEGSKA in the germline V gene (reference sequence). This CDR3 has 10 amino acids. The CDR3 region is CSAGPYGYTF. In nucleotides, the CDR3 is TGCAGTGCTGGCCCTTATGGCTACACCTTC.

This clonotype was detected only a few times. This rearrangement joins TRBV29-1 to TRBJ2-1; TRBD1 aligns across 7 bases. The CDR3 consists of 15 residues. Germline V lookup: CDR1 SQVTM, CDR2 ANQGSEA. The V gene end was trimmed by 5 bases and the J gene end by 3 bases; junction bases not matched to a gene: 10. The CDR3 DNA reads TGCAGCGTTCGCGGTGGGACAGCTAGCTACAATGAGCAGTTCTTC. It codes for CSVRGGTASYNEQFF.

This clonotype was seen at least ten times. The CDR3 coding sequence is TGTGCCAGCAGTTCTGCCGGGACACTAGGGTATTTT. Translation: CASSSAGTLGYF. The chain is built from TRBV28 and TRBJ2-3; TRBD1 is a possible D gene (6 bases). The length of the CDR3 is 12 residues. V lost 4 bases, J lost 14 bases, and 16 bases lay in between. CDR1 MDHEN and CDR2 SYDVKM come from the germline V gene. Using reference TRBV28 and TRBJ2-3 for the parts outside the CDR3, the full variable domain is DVKVTQSSRYLVKRTGEKVFLECVQDMDHENMFWYRQDPGLGLRLIYFSYDVKMKEKGDIPEGYSVSREKKERFSLILESASTNQTSMYLCASSSAGTLGYFGPGTRLTVL.

The CDR3 nucleotides are TGTGCCAGCAGTTTACGCAGAGCCTACGAGCAGTACTTC. It encodes CASSLRRAYEQYF. J is TRBJ2-7 and V is TRBV27; unclear D gene. The CDR3 consists of 13 residues. Germline lookup yields CDR1 MNHEY and CDR2 SMNVEV (reference sequence). Trimming shortened V by 2 bases and J by 2 bases, and 7 bases separated the two germline ends.

This sequence joins TRBV20-1 and TRBJ2-3; D may be TRBD1 (6 bases). Trimming took off 4 bases at V and 10 bases at J, with 12 bases between the two ends. CDR1 and CDR2 (germline): DFQATT, SNEGSKA (reference sequence). CDR3 size: 11 residues. CDR3 DNA: TGCAGTGCTATCACAGGGCGCGCGCAGTATTTT. Its protein is CSAITGRAQYF.

The rearrangement uses TRBV5-6 and TRBJ2-5; D gene unclear. Germline-derived CDR1 and CDR2 are SGHDT and YYEEEE. The CDR3 consists of 11 residues. V was cut by 4 bases and J by 5 bases, with 6 bases left in between. The CDR3: CASSHRETQYF. The CDR3 bases are TGTGCCAGCAGCCACCGGGAGACCCAGTACTTC.

The gene calls are TRBV11-2 and TRBJ2-2, with no clear D. The ends were cut back, 4 bases at V and 1 base at J, with 7 bases in the middle. This CDR3 is built from 14 residues. Germline V gives CDR1 SGHAT, CDR2 FQNNGV. CDR3 region: CASSSQENTGELFF. The CDR3 DNA reads TGTGCCAGCAGCTCCCAGGAGAACACCGGGGAGCTGTTTTTT.

This chain joins TRBV6-2 or TRBV6-3 and TRBJ2-3, with 7 bases identical to TRBD1. Germline lookup yields CDR1 MNHEY and CDR2 SVGEGT. J lost 8 bases, V lost 7 bases, and 6 bases had no gene match. The CDR3 runs 12 residues. CDR3 residues: CASTTGQSTQYF. CDR3 in DNA: TGTGCCAGCACCACGGGACAGTCTACGCAGTATTTT.

The chain couples TRBV5-4 to TRBJ2-7; 15 bases match TRBD2. With V trimmed by 5 bases and J by 6 bases, 9 bases remained unmatched. This CDR3 region has 16 residues. Germline CDR1 reads SGHNT; CDR2 reads YYREEE (reference sequence). CDR3 sequence reads: CASSGGLAGGVGEQYF. The CDR3 DNA follows: TGTGCCAGCAGTGGGGGACTAGCGGGAGGTGTCGGCGAGCAGTACTTC. The full variable domain, completed using reference TRBV5-4 and TRBJ2-7, is ETGVTQSPTHLIKTRGQQVTLRCSSQSGHNTVSWYQQALGQGPQFIFQYYREEENGRGNFPPRFSGLQFPNYSSELNVNALELDDSALYLCASSGGLAGGVGEQYFGPGTRLTVT.

This clonotype appeared a few times. The chain uses TRBV20-1 and TRBJ1-1; D ambiguous. Per the germline V gene, CDR1 is DFQATT and CDR2 is SNEGSKA (reference sequence). CDR3 size: 13 residues. The V gene lost 7 bases and the J gene lost 0 bases, with 12 bases spanning the gap. As DNA, the CDR3 is TGCAGTGGCTCAGACCATTTGAACACTGAAGCTTTCTTT. This codes for CSGSDHLNTEAFF.

The table lists this clonotype with a few counts. This CDR3 reads CASSQRNTEAFF. In DNA, the CDR3 is TGTGCCAGCAGTCAAAGAAACACTGAAGCTTTCTTT. The chain recombines TRBV6-5 with TRBJ1-1; D remains ambiguous. Germline V gene data show CDR1 as MNHEY and CDR2 as SVGAGI. CDR3 length: 12 amino acids. V shed 5 bases and J shed 2 bases, with 6 bases lying between them.

CDR3 protein: CASSLALGGSSYNEQFF. The CDR3 DNA follows: TGTGCCAGCAGCTTAGCACTGGGTGGAAGCTCCTACAATGAGCAGTTCTTC. This chain links TRBV11-3 with TRBJ2-1; D remains unclear. V was cut by 1 base and J by 0 bases, with 13 bases left in between. This CDR3 spans 17 amino acids. From germline, CDR1 is SGHNT and CDR2 YENEEA.